The 20 T cell receptor beta chains below come from one sample, sequenced in a study of somatic mutations in cytotoxic T cells in rheumatoid arthritis. Sequencing used immunoSEQ multiplex PCR; TCRdb keeps in-frame clones, though not all of them. The sample lists about 17,000 clones, roughly four fifths occurring once. The sequenced sample consisted of CD8+ T cells sorted from blood. The receptors here all came from an adult with rheumatoid arthritis.

The chain recombines TRBV4-1 with TRBJ2-5; 7 bases line up with TRBD1. The DNA end favors TRBJ2-7, so the J call may be wrong. The CDR3 totals 17 residues. From germline, CDR1 is MGHRA and CDR2 YSYEKL. CDR3 protein: CASSLTTGIGDRYEQYF. The CDR3 DNA follows: TGCGCCAGCAGCCTCACGACAGGGATAGGTGATCGCTACGAGCAGTACTTC.

Concerning this clone itself: The junction differs from germline at one of its ends, possibly a read error. The V and J genes are TRBV11-1 and TRBJ2-7; D ambiguous. The CDR3 length is 14 residues. Germline CDR1 and CDR2: SGHAT and FQDESV (reference sequence). The CDR3 sequence: CASSLAFIPLTPRF. The CDR3 bases are TGTGCCAGCAGCTTAGCGTTTATCCCACTTACTCCTCGCTTC. Full variable domain (remainder filled in from reference TRBV11-1 and TRBJ2-7): EAEVAQSPRYKITEKSQAVAFWCDPISGHATLYWYRQILGQGPELLVQFQDESVVDDSQLPKDRFSAERLKGVDSTLKIQPAELGDSAMYLCASSLAFIPLTPRFGPGTRLTVT.

This chain joins TRBV11-2 and TRBJ1-1, with D unclear. Deletions cut 1 base from V and 0 bases from J, with 6 bases between. CDR3 size: 14 residues. CDR1 is SGHAT and CDR2 is FQNNGV in the germline V gene. This CDR3 is CASSLARLNTEAFF. Here the CDR3 DNA reads TGTGCCAGCAGCTTAGCAAGATTGAACACTGAAGCTTTCTTT.

The chain has TRBV14 and TRBJ2-2; D unresolved. The CDR3 has 11 residues. Germline CDR1 reads SGHDN; CDR2 reads FVKESK. Trimming left V 6 bases short and J 6 bases short, with 5 bases between. The CDR3 DNA sequence: TGTGCCAGCAGTGGTCCCGGGGAGCTGTTTTTT. It is translated as CASSGPGELFF.

This clone has only one observation. V gene TRBV5-5 combines with J gene TRBJ2-7; unclear D gene. The CDR3 runs 11 residues. V gave up 0 bases and J gave up 5 bases, with 3 bases separating them. Germline loops: CDR1 SGHKS, CDR2 YYEKEE (reference sequence). The CDR3 sequence: CASSLANEQYF. CDR3 coding DNA: TGTGCCAGCAGCTTGGCCAACGAGCAGTACTTC.

The chain combines TRBV18 with TRBJ2-2, with D perhaps matching TRBD2 (6 bases). Per germline, CDR1 KGHSH and CDR2 LQKENI. The CDR3 contains 15 residues. V lost 3 bases and J 1 base, leaving 9 bases between the germline ends. The CDR3 sequence: CASSPGGVNTGELFF. As DNA, the CDR3 is TGTGCCAGCTCACCTGGCGGGGTGAACACCGGGGAGCTGTTTTTT.

The chain employs TRBV6-6 and TRBJ2-5; TRBD2 aligns across 15 bases. In germline, CDR1 is MNHNY, CDR2 SVGAGI (reference sequence). Trimming cost V 5 bases and J 5 bases; bases outside gene matches: 6. The CDR3 runs to 16 residues. The CDR3 region has the DNA TGTGCCAGCAGTCTAACCGGGACTAGCGGGAGGGAGACCCAGTACTTC. Amino acid sequence: CASSLTGTSGRETQYF.

This sequence joins TRBV7-2 and TRBJ2-7; TRBD2 aligns across 7 bases. The CDR3 runs 14 residues. CDR1 SGHTA and CDR2 FQGNSA come from the germline V gene. V shed 4 bases and J 3 bases; nucleotides not matched to a gene: 6. This CDR3 reads CASSSPGLIYEQYF. As DNA, the CDR3 is TGTGCCAGCAGCTCACCGGGACTAATCTACGAGCAGTACTTC.

The genes are TRBV7-9 and TRBJ1-2; D uncertain. CDR1 is SEHNR and CDR2 is FQNEAQ in the germline V gene (reference sequence). This CDR3 contains 13 residues. Trimming shortened V by 0 bases and J by 4 bases, and 6 bases separated the two germline ends. This CDR3 is CASSLADSYGYTF. The DNA of the CDR3 is TGTGCCAGCAGCTTAGCAGATAGCTATGGCTACACCTTC.

This rearrangement joins TRBV7-9 to TRBJ2-7, with D possibly being TRBD1 (6 bases). The CDR3 spans 13 residues. V shed 5 bases and J shed 5 bases, with 13 bases lying between them. Germline loops: CDR1 SEHNR, CDR2 FQNEAQ (reference sequence). CDR3 nucleotides: TGTGCCAGCAGCCCGGGACATCAGAACGAGCAGTACTTC. This sequence encodes CASSPGHQNEQYF.

V is TRBV5-1 and J is TRBJ2-7; 14 bases match TRBD2. Germline V gene data show CDR1 as SGHRS and CDR2 as YFSETQ. The CDR3 totals 20 residues. V lost 1 base, J lost 4 bases, and 16 bases stayed unmatched. The chain's CDR3 is CASSLPPGLAGDSGVYEQYF. CDR3 nucleotides: TGCGCCAGCAGCTTGCCCCCGGGACTAGCGGGAGATTCGGGTGTATACGAGCAGTACTTC.

This clone was seen only a few times. The genes are TRBV2 and TRBJ1-2, with D possibly being TRBD1 (5 bases). Germline values: CDR1 SNHLY, CDR2 FYNNEI. The CDR3 covers 14 residues. V was shortened by 10 bases and J by 4 bases, with 19 bases between the two germline ends. The CDR3 DNA is TGTGCCACCAAACCCGGGGGTGGTGCCTATGGCTACACCTTC. It encodes CATKPGGGAYGYTF.

The genes are TRBV7-6 and TRBJ2-5; 7 bases align to TRBD2. V gave up 3 bases and J gave up 5 bases; unmatched junction bases: 9. There are 15 residues in the CDR3. Germline lookup yields CDR1 SGHVS and CDR2 FNYEAQ. CDR3 sequence reads: CASSFAAAGYETQYF. CDR3 nucleotide sequence: TGTGCCAGCAGCTTTGCGGCAGCGGGGTATGAGACCCAGTACTTC.

The J gene is TRBJ2-2, the V gene TRBV4-3; 8 bases are a match to TRBD2. The CDR3 loop spans 14 amino acids. In germline, CDR1 is LGHNA, CDR2 YSLEER. The trim removed 9 bases at V and 4 bases at J, leaving 7 bases unmatched. In nucleotides, the CDR3 is TGCGCCAGTTCTAAGGGACTAGTCACCGGGGAGCTGTTTTTT. This encodes CASSKGLVTGELFF.

The V gene is TRBV4-2, the J gene TRBJ1-5; D remains unclear. CDR1 LGHNA and CDR2 YNFKEQ come from the germline V gene. CDR3 length equals 17 residues. Trimming took 1 base from V and 0 from J, leaving 13 bases between them. The CDR3 DNA is TGTGCCAGCAGCCAAGCAGAAAGGCGTTATAGCAATCAGCCCCAGCATTTT. Protein product: CASSQAERRYSNQPQHF.

This clone was counted between two and nine times. V is TRBV2 and J is TRBJ2-7; D may be TRBD1 (5 bases). The V gene's germline CDR1 is SNHLY and CDR2 FYNNEI. V shed 7 bases and J shed 3 bases, with 10 bases lying between them. CDR3 size: 12 residues. The DNA of the CDR3 is TGTGCCAGCAAGAAGACAGTCTACGAGCAGTACTTC. Its translation: CASKKTVYEQYF. The full variable domain, rest sourced from reference TRBV2 and TRBJ2-7, is EPEVTQTPSHQVTQMGQEVILRCVPISNHLYFYWYRQILGQKVEFLVSFYNNEISEKSEIFDDQFSVERPDGSNFTLKIRSTKLEDSAMYFCASKKTVYEQYFGPGTRLTVT.

This clone has just a few counts. The rearrangement joins TRBV9 to TRBJ2-2, with 10 bases that match TRBD2. CDR3 length: 19 residues. Per germline, CDR1 SGDLS and CDR2 YYNGEE. Trimming removed 0 bases from V and 4 bases from J; junction bases left unmatched: 12. CDR3 coding DNA: TGTGCCAGCAGCGTAGCTGAGAGACTAGCGGGCATTTCCACCGGGGAGCTGTTTTTT. Protein product: CASSVAERLAGISTGELFF.

To note about this clone: At one of its ends the junction is not consistent with the germline gene, which may arise from a read error. CDR3 bases: TGTGCCAGTAGTGTAGAGGGGCTAGCGGGGGCCCCTTGGGAGACCCAGTACTTC. Encoded protein: CASSVEGLAGAPWETQYF. The V gene is TRBV19, the J gene TRBJ2-5, with 10 positions matching TRBD2. Germline lookup yields CDR1 LNHDA and CDR2 SQIVND (reference sequence). This CDR3 spans 18 amino acids. The variable domain in full, completed from reference TRBV19 and TRBJ2-5, reads DGGITQSPKYLFRKEGQNVTLSCEQNLNHDAMYWYRQDPGQGLRLIYYSQIVNDFQKGDIAEGYSVSREKKESFPLTVTSAQKNPTAFYLCASSVEGLAGAPWETQYFGPGTRLLVL.

The chain joins TRBV7-9 to TRBJ2-1, with unresolved D. Germline V CDR1 and CDR2: SEHNR, FQNEAQ (reference sequence). V was shortened by 2 bases and J by 9 bases, with 2 bases between the two germline ends. The CDR3 has 10 amino acids. The CDR3 nucleotides read TGTGCCAGCAGCTTACGTGAGCAGTTCTTC. This encodes CASSLREQFF.

The CDR3 coding sequence is TGTGCCAGCAGCTTGCCCACCTTAGACCCTGAAGCTTTCTTT. It translates to CASSLPTLDPEAFF. The V gene is TRBV5-4, the J gene TRBJ1-1; D unclear. The CDR3 has 14 amino acids. CDR1 is SGHNT and CDR2 is YYREEE in the germline V gene (reference sequence). Deletions cut 1 base from V and 6 bases from J, with 13 bases between.